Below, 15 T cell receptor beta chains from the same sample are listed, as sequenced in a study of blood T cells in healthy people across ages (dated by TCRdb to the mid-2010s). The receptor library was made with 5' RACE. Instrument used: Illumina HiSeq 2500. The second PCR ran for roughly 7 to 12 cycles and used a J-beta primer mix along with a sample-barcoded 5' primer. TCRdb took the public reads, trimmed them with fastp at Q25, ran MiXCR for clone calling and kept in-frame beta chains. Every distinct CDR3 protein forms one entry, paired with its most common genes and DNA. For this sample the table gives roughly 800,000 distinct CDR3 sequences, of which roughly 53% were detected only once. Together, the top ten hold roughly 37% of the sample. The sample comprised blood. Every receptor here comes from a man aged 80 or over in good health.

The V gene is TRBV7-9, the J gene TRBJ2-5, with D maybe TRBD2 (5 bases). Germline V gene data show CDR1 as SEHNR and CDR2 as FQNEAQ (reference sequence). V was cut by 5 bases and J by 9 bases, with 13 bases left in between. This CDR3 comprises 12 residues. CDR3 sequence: CASSPTSGAQYF. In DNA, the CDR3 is TGTGCCAGCAGCCCAACGAGCGGCGCCCAGTACTTC.

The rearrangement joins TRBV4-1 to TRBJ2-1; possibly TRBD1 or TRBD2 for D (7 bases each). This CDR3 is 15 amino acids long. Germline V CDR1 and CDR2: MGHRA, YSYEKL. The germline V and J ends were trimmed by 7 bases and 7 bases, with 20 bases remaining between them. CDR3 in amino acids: CASTQGGGLINEQFF. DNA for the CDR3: TGCGCCAGCACCCAGGGGGGGGGGTTAATTAATGAGCAGTTCTTC.

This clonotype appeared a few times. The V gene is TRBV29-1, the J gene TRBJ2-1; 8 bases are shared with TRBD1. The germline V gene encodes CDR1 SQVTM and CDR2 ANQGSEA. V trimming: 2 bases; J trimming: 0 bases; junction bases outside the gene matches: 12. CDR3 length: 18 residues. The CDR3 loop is CSVEKVGTGHPSYNEQFF. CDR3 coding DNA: TGCAGCGTTGAAAAGGTTGGGACAGGCCACCCCTCCTACAATGAGCAGTTCTTC.

The CDR3 loop is CSAPEVPGLYGYTF. The CDR3 nucleotides read TGCAGTGCCCCCGAGGTTCCGGGGCTCTATGGCTACACCTTC. V gene TRBV20-1 combines with J gene TRBJ1-2; tentative D call: TRBD1 (5 bases). Germline V lookup: CDR1 DFQATT, CDR2 SNEGSKA (reference sequence). The CDR3 spans 14 residues. Between the trimmed V and J ends, which lost 6 bases and 4 bases, there was a span of 18 bases.

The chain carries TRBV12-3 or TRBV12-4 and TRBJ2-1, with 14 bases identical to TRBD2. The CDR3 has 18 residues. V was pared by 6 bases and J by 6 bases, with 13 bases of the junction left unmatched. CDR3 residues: CASRLGLAGGPSSNEQFF. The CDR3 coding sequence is TGTGCCAGCAGACTTGGACTAGCGGGAGGCCCTTCTTCCAATGAGCAGTTCTTC.

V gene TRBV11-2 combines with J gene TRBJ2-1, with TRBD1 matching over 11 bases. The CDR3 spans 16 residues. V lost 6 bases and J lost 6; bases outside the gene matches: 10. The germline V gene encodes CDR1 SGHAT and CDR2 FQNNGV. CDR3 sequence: CASRKPGQGGFNEQFF. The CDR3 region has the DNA TGTGCCAGCAGGAAGCCGGGACAGGGGGGATTCAATGAGCAGTTCTTC.

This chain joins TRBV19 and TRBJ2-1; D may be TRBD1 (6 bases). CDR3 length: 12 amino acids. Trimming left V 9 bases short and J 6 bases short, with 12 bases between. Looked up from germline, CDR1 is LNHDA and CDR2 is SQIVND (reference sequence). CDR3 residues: CASEGDPNEQFF. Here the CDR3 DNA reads TGTGCCAGCGAGGGGGATCCCAATGAGCAGTTCTTC.

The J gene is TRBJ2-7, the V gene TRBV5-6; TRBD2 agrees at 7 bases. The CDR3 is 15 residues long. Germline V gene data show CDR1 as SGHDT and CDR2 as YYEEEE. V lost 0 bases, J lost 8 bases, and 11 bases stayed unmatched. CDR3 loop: CASSLGAGPPTKQYF. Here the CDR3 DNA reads TGTGCCAGCAGCTTGGGAGCGGGACCCCCTACAAAGCAGTACTTC.

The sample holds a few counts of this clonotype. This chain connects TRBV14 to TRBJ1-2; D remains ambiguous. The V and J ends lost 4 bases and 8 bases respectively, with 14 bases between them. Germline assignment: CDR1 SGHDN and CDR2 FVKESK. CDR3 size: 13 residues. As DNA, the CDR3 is TGTGCCAGCAGCCCTTATTCGAGACTGGGCTACACCTTC. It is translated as CASSPYSRLGYTF.

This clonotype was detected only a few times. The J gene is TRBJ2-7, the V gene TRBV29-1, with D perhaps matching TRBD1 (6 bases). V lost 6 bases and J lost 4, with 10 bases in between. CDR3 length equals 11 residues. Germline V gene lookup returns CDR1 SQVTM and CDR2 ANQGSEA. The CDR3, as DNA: TGCAGCGTACCAGGGGTGTACGAGCAGTACTTC. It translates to CSVPGVYEQYF.

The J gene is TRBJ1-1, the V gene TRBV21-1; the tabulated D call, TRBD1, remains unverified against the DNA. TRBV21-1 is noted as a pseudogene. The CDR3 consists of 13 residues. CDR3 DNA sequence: TGTGCCAGCAGCAAAAGGGGCTTATCCGAAGCTTTCTTT. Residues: CASSKRGLSEAFF.

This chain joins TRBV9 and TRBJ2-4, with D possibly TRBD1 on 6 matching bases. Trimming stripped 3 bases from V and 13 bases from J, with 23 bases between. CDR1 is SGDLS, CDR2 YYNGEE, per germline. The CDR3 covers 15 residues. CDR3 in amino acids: CASSALTGGVGEQYF. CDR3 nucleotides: TGTGCCAGCAGCGCGTTGACAGGAGGAGTAGGTGAGCAGTACTTC.

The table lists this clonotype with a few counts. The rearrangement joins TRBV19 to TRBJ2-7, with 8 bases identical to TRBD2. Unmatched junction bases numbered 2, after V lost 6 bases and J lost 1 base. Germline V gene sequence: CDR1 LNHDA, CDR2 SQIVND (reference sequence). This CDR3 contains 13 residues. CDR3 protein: CASRVAGSYEQYF. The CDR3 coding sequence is TGTGCCAGTAGAGTAGCGGGATCCTACGAGCAGTACTTC.

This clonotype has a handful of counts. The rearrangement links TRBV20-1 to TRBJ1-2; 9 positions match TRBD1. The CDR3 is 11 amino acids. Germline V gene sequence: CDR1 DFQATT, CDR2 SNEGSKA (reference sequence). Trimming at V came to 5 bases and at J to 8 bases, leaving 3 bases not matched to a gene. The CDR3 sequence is CSAGDREGYTF. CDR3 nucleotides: TGCAGTGCTGGGGACAGGGAAGGCTACACCTTC.

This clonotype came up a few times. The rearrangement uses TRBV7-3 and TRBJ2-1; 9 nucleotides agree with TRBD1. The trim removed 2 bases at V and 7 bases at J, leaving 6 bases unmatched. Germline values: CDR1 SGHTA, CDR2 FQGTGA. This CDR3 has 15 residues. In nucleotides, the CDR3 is TGTGCCAGCAGCTTAGGGGGACAGGGTTTGAATGAGCAGTTCTTC. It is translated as CASSLGGQGLNEQFF.